These T cell receptor beta chains were read from a single sample in a study of CD8+ T cells in alopecia areata. Assay used: immunoSEQ multiplex PCR; TCRdb lists only in-frame clones, some missing. The sample contains around 100,000 clones, 44% of which appear only once. This material consisted of CD8+ T cells sorted from blood, taken at week 24, from a patient treated with tofacitinib. The receptors shown here come from a human donor with alopecia areata. CDR3s include the opening cysteine and the closing phenylalanine or tryptophan. Fields, in order: clone size, J gene, V gene, D gene, CDR3 DNA, CDR3 protein. A D gene is named only where the DNA matches it firmly. Clone size appears in some rows only: once, few, many, or a class for an expanded clone.

few TRBJ2-1 TRBV19 . TGTGCCAGTAGTATAGAGGGACCGGGTGAGGGTGAGCAGTTCTTC CASSIEGPGEGEQFF
. TRBJ2-1 TRBV27 . TGTGCCAGCAGCTACCCACGGGAGAGCAATGAGCAGTTCTTC CASSYPRESNEQFF
few TRBJ1-1 TRBV7-2 . TGTGCCAGCAGCTTAACAAGGGCAAACACTGAAGCTTTCTTT CASSLTRANTEAFF
. TRBJ2-5 TRBV5-1 . TGCGCCAGCAGCAGTATAGAGGAGACCCAGTACTTC CASSSIEETQYF
few TRBJ1-4 TRBV7-9 . TGTGCCAGCAGCTCTCCGGGTGAAAAACTGTTTTTT CASSSPGEKLFF
few TRBJ1-1 TRBV27 . TGTGCCAGCAGTTTAGCCAGTAACCGTGAAGCTTTCTTT CASSLASNREAFF
once TRBJ2-7 TRBV30 . TGTGCCTGGGGGACGGTTTCCTACGAGCAGTACTTC CAWGTVSYEQYF
few TRBJ2-7 TRBV29-1 . TGCAGCGCTGTTTCCTACGAGCAGTACTTC CSAVSYEQYF
. TRBJ2-2 TRBV30 . TGTGCCTGGGCGGGGGCTCCCGGGATTAACACCGGGGAGCTGTTTTTT CAWAGAPGINTGELFF
. TRBJ2-5 TRBV29-1 . TGCAGCGTTGAAGTCCGGGCCAGGGAGACCCAGTACTTC CSVEVRARETQYF
few TRBJ2-7 TRBV2 TRBD2 TGTGCCAGCAGTGGGGGACTAGCGGGGCTACGGGGCGAGCAGTACTTC CASSGGLAGLRGEQYF
. TRBJ2-5 TRBV29-1 . TGCAGCGTAGTCTTCGAGACCCAGTACTTC CSVVFETQYF
. TRBJ2-7 TRBV5-1 TRBD1 TGCGCCAGCAGCTTGAAACAGGGGGCCTTACACGAGCAGTACTTC CASSLKQGALHEQYF
. TRBJ2-5 TRBV9 TRBD2 TGTGCCAGCAGCCTAGACCCGCGGGAGGGGGTGGAGACCCAGTACTTC CASSLDPREGVETQYF
few TRBJ2-1 TRBV7-9 TRBD2 TGTGCCAGCAGCCAAGGACTAGCCTGGGAGCAGTTCTTC CASSQGLAWEQFF
. TRBJ1-5 TRBV27 TRBD1 TGTGCCAGCAGTGCGGGACAGGGCAATCAGCCCCAGCATTTT CASSAGQGNQPQHF
few TRBJ2-1 TRBV27 TRBD2 TGTGCCAGCAGTCACATCGGACTAGCGGGTTTCAATGAGCAGTTCTTC CASSHIGLAGFNEQFF
many TRBJ2-3 TRBV11-2 . TGTGCCAGCAGCTTAGGCCCCACAGATACGCAGTATTTT CASSLGPTDTQYF
. TRBJ2-5 TRBV14 . TGTGCCAGCAGCCAAGATCCGGGCGAGACCCAGTACTTC CASSQDPGETQYF
. TRBJ2-6 TRBV11-2 . TGTGCCAGCAGGGGACTGGGTACTGGGGCCAACGTCCTGACTTTC CASRGLGTGANVLTF
few TRBJ2-1 TRBV29-1 TRBD2 TGCAGCGTCGTGGGACTAGGACTCCATGAGCAGTTCTTC CSVVGLGLHEQFF
few TRBJ2-1 TRBV7-9 . TGTGCCAGCAGCCATCGTTATCATCCCCGAGAGCAGTTCTTC CASSHRYHPREQFF
. TRBJ2-7 TRBV28 TRBD1 TGTGCCAGCAGTGTAACAGGGGCCTACGAGCAGTACTTC CASSVTGAYEQYF
. TRBJ2-3 TRBV23-1 TRBD1 TGCGCCAGCTTTTCCGGGACAGCCCCTAGCACAGATACGCAGTATTTT CASFSGTAPSTDTQYF
. TRBJ2-3 TRBV7-2 TRBD2 TGTGCCAGCACCGCTACGGGAGGGCCAGGCACAGATACGCAGTATTTT CASTATGGPGTDTQYF
few TRBJ2-1 TRBV5-1 . TGCGCCAGCAGCTTGGGCGGCATTCAGTTCTTC CASSLGGIQFF
few TRBJ1-2 TRBV5-4 . TGTGCCAGCAGCTTGGGCAGAGACTATGGCTACACCTTC CASSLGRDYGYTF
few TRBJ2-7 TRBV2 . TGTGCCAGCAGTGAAGGGCCTTATTACGAGCAGTACTTC CASSEGPYYEQYF
many TRBJ2-1 TRBV7-8 . TGTGCCAGCAGCCCTCTCTTCGACAGATACCATTACTACAATGAGCAGTTCTTC CASSPLFDRYHYYNEQFF
few TRBJ2-1 TRBV23-1 TRBD1 TGCGCCAGCCGACAGGGGGTCGACAATGAGCAGTTCTTC CASRQGVDNEQFF
. TRBJ2-2 TRBV14 . TGTGCCAGCAGCCAATCGCGGTTAGACACCGGGGAGCTGTTTTTT CASSQSRLDTGELFF
. TRBJ2-1 TRBV4-1 TRBD2 TGCGCCAGCAGGCAGACTAGCGGAACATACAATGAGCAGTTCTTC CASRQTSGTYNEQFF